The 2 T cell receptor beta chains listed next were all sequenced from one sample in a study of blood T cell repertoires in COVID-19 (dated by TCRdb to 2020 to 2022). Receptor amplification or capture employed the immunoSEQ multiplex PCR assay. The source is immuneACCESS, and TCRdb retained only in-frame sequences with V and J called. Part of the clones is not carried over; for the studies checked, unresolved V genes explain less than half of this, and the remainder is unexplained. In this sample the table shows more than 200,000 clones, approximately 89% of which occur a single time. Over 3.5% of the sample goes to the ten largest clones. Material: PBMCs or T cells enriched from blood (not recorded which). The receptor set was obtained from a woman in her 30s who had been exposed to COVID-19.

V usage is TRBV3-1 (or the pseudogene TRBV3-2) and J usage is TRBJ1-1; possible D gene TRBD1, 5 bases. V was clipped by 3 bases and J by 1 base, with 15 bases between them. The germline V gene encodes CDR1 LGHDT and CDR2 YNNKEL (reference sequence). The CDR3 totals 16 residues. The CDR3 spells CASSHRSHGANTEAFF. CDR3 DNA sequence: TGTGCCAGCAGCCACCGATCGCATGGGGCGAACACTGAAGCTTTCTTT.

This chain joins TRBV20-1 and TRBJ2-1, with TRBD2 matching over 7 bases. Germline V gene data show CDR1 as DFQATT and CDR2 as SNEGSKA (reference sequence). This CDR3 is built from 13 residues. With 3 bases clipped from V and 3 bases from J, the junction kept 2 bases outside the gene matches. DNA for the CDR3: TGCAGTGCTAGTGGCGGGAGCTACAATGAGCAGTTCTTC. Its protein is CSASGGSYNEQFF.